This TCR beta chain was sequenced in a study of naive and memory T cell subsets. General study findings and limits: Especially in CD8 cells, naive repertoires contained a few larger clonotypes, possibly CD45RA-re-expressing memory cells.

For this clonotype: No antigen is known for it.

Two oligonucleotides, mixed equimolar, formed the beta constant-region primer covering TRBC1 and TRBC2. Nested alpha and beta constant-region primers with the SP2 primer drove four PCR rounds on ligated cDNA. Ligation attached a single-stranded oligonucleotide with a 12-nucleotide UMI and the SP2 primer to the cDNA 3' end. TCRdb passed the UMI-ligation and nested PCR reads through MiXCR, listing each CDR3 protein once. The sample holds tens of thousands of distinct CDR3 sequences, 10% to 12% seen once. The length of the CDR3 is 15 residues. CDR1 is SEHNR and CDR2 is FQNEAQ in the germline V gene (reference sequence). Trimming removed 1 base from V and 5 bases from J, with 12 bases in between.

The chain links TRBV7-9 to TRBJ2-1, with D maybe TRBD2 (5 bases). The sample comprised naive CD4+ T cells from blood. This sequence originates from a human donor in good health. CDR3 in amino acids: CASSLGGNRNNEQFF. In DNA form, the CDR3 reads TGTGCCAGCAGCTTAGGAGGGAACAGAAACAATGAGCAGTTCTTC.